This record looks at one TCR beta chain sequence and its context. Its target is not known. CDR1 is SGHRS, CDR2 YFSETQ, per germline. The CDR3 spans 17 residues. The V gene end was trimmed by 0 bases and the J gene end by 4 bases; junction bases not matched to a gene: 4. Each patient came to thyroid surgery without any prior treatment (of any kind). In the source study's methods: Clinicopathological groups differed in CDR3, with these differences serving to build a distant-metastasis classifier for papillary thyroid cancer. TCRdb reanalyzed the PCR reads via MiXCR. TCRdb's processing, not the study's, gives the V and J calls here. The top ten clones hold about a fifth of a sample with fewer than 40,000 clones, about 15% of them seen once. This sample is drawn from a study of metastatic and nonmetastatic thyroid tumors. Study-wide context: Peripheral blood and tumor or nodule samples from malignant and benign thyroid patients were compared. Study-wide findings and caveats: Malignant tumors reportedly showed significantly higher TCR beta diversity than benign nodules in both blood and tumor.

The sequence was obtained from a male donor with papillary thyroid cancer or a benign thyroid nodule (not recorded which). Some clones in this sample may be carry-over from other donors' samples. V usage is TRBV5-1 and J usage is TRBJ2-2; TRBD1 matches 12 bases. The specimen sequenced was blood. The CDR3 loop reads CASSLGDRGLITGELFF. In nucleotides, the CDR3 is TGCGCCAGCAGCTTGGGGGACAGGGGGCTAATCACCGGGGAGCTGTTTTTT.